Presented here are 6 T cell receptor beta chains from one specimen sequenced in a study of immune characterization of retroperitoneal liposarcoma. Via MiXCR, TCRdb re-called the PCR reads, giving one row per CDR3 protein. The sample lists 10,000 or so distinct CDR3 sequences, approximately 30% occurring once. The sequenced sample consisted of tumor tissue. The receptor set was obtained from a male donor with retroperitoneal liposarcoma.

In its sample, this clonotype is medium-sized. Germline is not matched at one junction end, which may reflect a read error. The chain is built from TRBV7-7 and TRBJ2-1; TRBD2 aligns across 12 bases. Gene TRBJ2-7 matches the end of the DNA better, so the J call may be wrong. The germline CDR1 and CDR2 sequences are SSHAT and FNYEAQ (reference sequence). CDR3 length: 16 residues. The CDR3 DNA sequence: TGTGCTAGCAGCTTAGATGCTAGCGGGAGGGCGAATGAGCAGTACTTC. Translating gives CASSLDASGRANEQYF.

By share of the sample, this clonotype is medium-sized. V usage is TRBV6-1 and J usage is TRBJ2-1; D is unresolved. Trimming stripped 2 bases from V and 10 bases from J, with 9 bases between. Per the germline V gene, CDR1 is MNHNS and CDR2 is SASEGT. The CDR3 contains 12 residues. CDR3 sequence reads: CASSEWVYEQFF. The CDR3 DNA sequence: TGTGCCAGCAGTGAATGGGTCTACGAGCAGTTCTTC.

This clonotype is medium-sized within its sample. The chain carries TRBV6-1 and TRBJ2-3, with 8 nucleotides matching TRBD2. V gave up 8 bases and J gave up 6 bases; unmatched junction bases: 13. The CDR3 spans 15 residues. The germline V gene has CDR1 MNHNS and CDR2 SASEGT. CDR3 bases: TGTGCCAGCGAAAACGGAGCGGGAGACGGGGATACGCAGTATTTT. Translation gives CASENGAGDGDTQYF.

This clonotype was recorded at least ten times. The CDR3: CASSFQGGYYEQYF. CDR3 coding DNA: TGTGCCAGCAGTTTCCAGGGGGGTTACTACGAGCAGTACTTC. The chain recombines TRBV12-3 or TRBV12-4 with TRBJ2-4, with a possible D match to TRBD1 (7 bases). Matching the DNA end better, TRBJ2-7 makes the J call doubtful. The CDR3 consists of 14 residues.

V usage is TRBV7-8 and J usage is TRBJ2-2; TRBD2 matches at 9 bases. Looked up from germline, CDR1 is SGHVS and CDR2 is FQNEAQ. The CDR3 sequence is 15 residues long. Trimming at V came to 3 bases and at J to 4 bases, leaving 3 bases not matched to a gene. CDR3 bases: TGTGCCAGCAGCTTCGGGACTAGCTTCACCGGGGAGCTGTTTTTT. Translating it yields CASSFGTSFTGELFF. The complete variable domain, with remaining parts taken from reference TRBV7-8 and TRBJ2-2, reads GAGVSQSPRYKVAKRGQDVALRCDPISGHVSLFWYQQALGQGPEFLTYFQNEAQLDKSGLPSDRFFAERPEGSVSTLKIQRTQQEDSAVYLCASSFGTSFTGELFFGEGSRLTVL.

This clonotype was seen at least ten times. The chain carries TRBV6-1 and TRBJ1-1; 9 bases map to TRBD1. The junction had 2 bases not matched to a gene; V was cut back by 5 bases and J by 1 base. Germline CDR1 is MNHNS and CDR2 is SASEGT. The CDR3 loop spans 14 amino acids. The CDR3 sequence is CASSRDRANTEAFF. CDR3 coding DNA: TGTGCCAGCAGTCGGGACAGGGCGAACACTGAAGCTTTCTTT.